The 24 T cell receptor beta chains given below trace back to one sample, sequenced in a study of cytomegalovirus exposure and HLA in healthy donors. Primers included in the PCR were 60 Vbeta and 13 Jbeta primers. Method: immunoSEQ multiplex PCR; TCRdb's copy keeps in-frame clones and lacks some. The sample shows 90,000 or so clones, 80% of them seen only once. The source material was PBMCs. The receptors come from a woman between 45 and 65 years old in good health and CMV-seropositive.

V is TRBV14 and J is TRBJ2-6; tentatively, D is TRBD1 (5 bases). Per the germline V gene, CDR1 is SGHDN and CDR2 is FVKESK. The V gene lost 1 base and the J gene lost 2 bases, with 15 bases spanning the gap. The CDR3 has 18 amino acids. Here the CDR3 reads CASSQVGSARAGANVLTF. The CDR3 bases are TGTGCCAGCAGCCAAGTCGGCTCGGCCAGGGCTGGGGCCAACGTCCTGACTTTC.

V usage is TRBV5-1 and J usage is TRBJ2-5, with D perhaps matching TRBD2 (6 bases). V dropped 2 bases and J dropped 2 bases, with 13 bases sitting between them. The germline V gene has CDR1 SGHRS and CDR2 YFSETQ. There are 15 residues in the CDR3. The chain's CDR3 is CASSFERGGQETQYF. The CDR3 DNA is TGCGCCAGCAGCTTCGAAAGGGGAGGACAAGAGACCCAGTACTTC.

This clone showed up just once. This rearrangement joins TRBV27 to TRBJ2-2; 7 positions match TRBD2. V lost 3 bases and J lost 5; bases outside the gene matches: 9. This CDR3 region has 16 residues. CDR1 is MNHEY, CDR2 SMNVEV, per germline (reference sequence). The CDR3 reads CASSLRPREGTGELFF. CDR3 bases: TGTGCCAGCAGTTTGCGTCCCAGGGAGGGTACCGGGGAGCTGTTTTTT.

The chain uses TRBV6-5 and TRBJ2-7; 9 nucleotides match TRBD2. Looked up from germline, CDR1 is MNHEY and CDR2 is SVGAGI. Losses at the gene ends were 0 bases for V and 0 bases for J; bases not matched to a gene: 3. The CDR3 has 16 amino acids. The CDR3 coding sequence is TGTGCCAGCAGTTACTCAGCGGGGGGAAGCTCCTACGAGCAGTACTTC. This codes for CASSYSAGGSSYEQYF.

J is TRBJ2-7 and V is TRBV7-7; perhaps TRBD1 as D (6 bases). Looked up from germline, CDR1 is SSHAT and CDR2 is FNYEAQ (reference sequence). CDR3 length: 13 residues. The DNA of the CDR3 is TGTGCTAGCAGCGCAAAACAGGGTAGCGAGCAGTACGTC. Encoded protein: CASSAKQGSEQYV.

The V call is TRBV5-5, the J call TRBJ1-1; a possible D gene is TRBD1 (6 bases). The CDR3 spans 15 residues. Germline CDR1 and CDR2: SGHKS and YYEKEE (reference sequence). V was cut by 4 bases and J by 2 bases, with 15 bases left in between. The CDR3 DNA reads TGTGCCAGCAGCGAGTTCTCCGGGACAAACACTGAAGCTTTCTTT. Translating it yields CASSEFSGTNTEAFF. The full variable domain, its missing parts supplied by reference TRBV5-5 and TRBJ1-1, is DAGVTQSPTHLIKTRGQQVTLRCSPISGHKSVSWYQQVLGQGPQFIFQYYEKEERGRGNFPDRFSARQFPNYSSELNVNALLLGDSALYLCASSEFSGTNTEAFFGQGTRLTVV.

The rearrangement uses TRBV2 and TRBJ2-7; 10 bases match TRBD1. CDR3 length equals 13 residues. The trim removed 10 bases at V and 8 bases at J, leaving 11 bases unmatched. The germline V gene encodes CDR1 SNHLY and CDR2 FYNNEI. CDR3 bases: TGTGCCACCAATTCCGGGGACAGGGGTAAGCAGTACGTC. Residues: CATNSGDRGKQYV.

The J gene is TRBJ1-2, the V gene TRBV6-6; D is unresolved. The CDR3 is 14 residues long. V lost 4 bases and J lost 6, with 15 bases in between. Germline V gives CDR1 MNHNY, CDR2 SVGAGI (reference sequence). This chain's CDR3 is CASSSPLGGDGYTF. DNA of the CDR3: TGTGCCAGCAGTTCTCCCCTGGGCGGGGATGGCTACACCTTC.

The chain is built from TRBV6-4 and TRBJ2-1; 7 positions agree with TRBD2. The germline gives CDR1 MRHNA, CDR2 SNTAGT. This CDR3 is built from 17 residues. The ends lost 2 bases at V and 9 bases at J; junction bases unmatched: 16. CDR3 nucleotide sequence: TGTGCCAGCAGTGACGGGCGGGAGAGTGGCGGATACTTTGAGCAGTTCTTC. It is translated as CASSDGRESGGYFEQFF.

The rearrangement uses TRBV7-9 and TRBJ2-3; TRBD2 is a possible D gene (7 bases). Germline V lookup: CDR1 SEHNR, CDR2 FQNEAQ (reference sequence). Trimming took off 5 bases at V and 2 bases at J, with 17 bases between the two ends. This CDR3 is 16 amino acids long. CDR3 residues: CASSPLPGGNTDTQYF. The CDR3 DNA reads as TGTGCCAGCAGCCCCCTTCCGGGGGGCAACACAGATACGCAGTATTTT.

The chain employs TRBV21-1 and TRBJ2-7; TRBD2, the D gene given by the table, was not confirmed from the DNA. TRBV21-1 counts as a pseudogene. The CDR3 length is 14 residues. CDR3 DNA: TGTGCCAGCAGCAAAGAGGGCCTTCAAAGGGAGCAGTACGTC. Encoded protein: CASSKEGLQREQYV.

The J gene is TRBJ1-3, the V gene TRBV5-1, with a tentative D call TRBD1 (6 bases). This CDR3 has 16 amino acids. Germline V lookup: CDR1 SGHRS, CDR2 YFSETQ. With 1 base removed from V and 0 bases from J, the gap between germline ends came to 11 bases. CDR3 DNA: TGCGCCAGCAGCTTGCGCGGGGGCCCCTCTGGAAACACCATATATTTT. This gives the protein CASSLRGGPSGNTIYF.

The chain couples TRBV5-4 to TRBJ1-4, with a tentative D call TRBD1 (6 bases). V shed 2 bases and J shed 5 bases, with 13 bases lying between them. The CDR3 has 15 amino acids. Germline CDR1 reads SGHNT; CDR2 reads YYREEE (reference sequence). The CDR3 is CASSLDPGTNEKLFF. The CDR3 bases are TGTGCCAGCAGCTTAGACCCAGGGACAAATGAAAAACTGTTTTTT.

The chain employs TRBV7-2 and TRBJ2-2; 8 nucleotides align to TRBD1. Per germline, CDR1 SGHTA and CDR2 FQGNSA. V dropped 6 bases and J dropped 3; count of bases not matched to a gene: 3. The CDR3 spans 14 residues. CDR3 region: CASRRQGYTGELFF. DNA of the CDR3: TGTGCCAGCAGACGACAGGGGTACACCGGGGAGCTGTTTTTT.

This clone was picked up a small number of times. The gene calls are TRBV5-1 and TRBJ2-7; no definite D call. The V gene lost 0 bases and the J gene lost 7 bases, with 14 bases spanning the gap. CDR1 is SGHRS, CDR2 YFSETQ, per germline. This CDR3 region has 14 residues. The DNA for the CDR3 is TGCGCCAGCAGCTTGGATATTCGAAACTCGGAGCAGTACTTC. It yields the protein CASSLDIRNSEQYF.

This clone was seen a handful of times. The rearrangement links TRBV25-1 to TRBJ2-1; D possibly corresponds to TRBD2 (6 bases). Germline values: CDR1 MGHDK, CDR2 SYGVNS. The CDR3 spans 14 residues. V was pared by 1 base and J by 5 bases, with 9 bases between. The CDR3 protein is CASSESGRHNEQFF. DNA of the CDR3: TGTGCCAGCAGTGAATCCGGGAGACACAATGAGCAGTTCTTC.

The V gene is TRBV6-6, the J gene TRBJ2-2; TRBD2 aligns across 12 bases. The trim removed 9 bases at V and 6 bases at J, leaving 11 bases unmatched. Germline loops: CDR1 MNHNY, CDR2 SVGAGI (reference sequence). The CDR3 totals 16 residues. The CDR3, as DNA: TGTGCCAGTTCTACTAGCGGGGGGTATCTGGCCGGGGAGCTGTTTTTT. It is translated as CASSTSGGYLAGELFF.

The chain couples TRBV28 to TRBJ2-7; TRBD2 is a possible D gene (6 bases). The CDR3 spans 14 residues. CDR1 and CDR2 from the germline V gene are MDHEN and SYDVKM. V shed 7 bases and J shed 4 bases, with 17 bases lying between them. This CDR3 reads CASNDDGSPYEQYV. The DNA for the CDR3 is TGTGCCAGCAATGATGACGGGAGCCCTTACGAGCAGTACGTC.

The chain employs TRBV11-2 and TRBJ1-5; D call uncertain. The V and J ends lost 5 bases and 5 bases respectively, with 16 bases between them. CDR1 is SGHAT and CDR2 is FQNNGV in the germline V gene. The CDR3 runs 15 residues. The CDR3 protein is CASSPQSRGHQPQHF. DNA of the CDR3: TGTGCCAGCAGCCCCCAAAGTCGGGGTCATCAGCCCCAGCATTTT.

V is TRBV5-4 and J is TRBJ2-1, with a weak D call TRBD1 (5 bases). Looked up from germline, CDR1 is SGHNT and CDR2 is YYREEE (reference sequence). This CDR3 has 14 residues. The V end was cut by 2 bases, the J end by 0 bases, with 6 bases between. This chain's CDR3 is CASSLGDSYNEQFF. The DNA of the CDR3 is TGTGCCAGCAGCTTAGGGGACTCCTACAATGAGCAGTTCTTC.

In this sample, this clone turned up a few times. The chain combines TRBV29-1 with TRBJ1-2; D gene ambiguous. Trimming removed 5 bases at V and 6 bases at J, with 7 bases between. The CDR3 is 10 amino acids. Per the germline V gene, CDR1 is SQVTM and CDR2 is ANQGSEA. CDR3 sequence: CSVYIDGYTF. CDR3 bases: TGCAGCGTTTATATTGATGGCTACACCTTC.

V and J are TRBV11-3 and TRBJ2-7; unclear D gene. CDR1 and CDR2 from the germline V gene are SGHNT and YENEEA. The CDR3 runs 13 residues. Between the trimmed V and J ends, which lost 3 bases and 3 bases, there was a span of 9 bases. CDR3 nucleotide sequence: TGTGCCAGCAGCTTCGGGTGGGGCTACGAGCAGTACGTC. The encoded protein is CASSFGWGYEQYV.

This rearrangement joins TRBV7-6 to TRBJ2-1; 7 bases agree with TRBD2. In germline, CDR1 is SGHVS, CDR2 FNYEAQ. V was clipped by 2 bases and J by 7 bases; unmatched bases: 5. There are 14 residues in the CDR3. The CDR3 region has the DNA TGTGCCAGCAGCTTAAAGCGGGAATGGAATGAGCAGTTCTTC. Protein sequence: CASSLKREWNEQFF.

This sequence joins TRBV7-8 and TRBJ2-1, with 9 bases matching TRBD2. V was clipped by 6 bases and J by 7 bases; unmatched bases: 7. The length of the CDR3 is 14 residues. The germline CDR1 and CDR2 sequences are SGHVS and FQNEAQ. The chain's CDR3 is CASRGSGGFNEQFF. Here the CDR3 DNA reads TGTGCCAGCAGGGGTAGCGGGGGATTTAATGAGCAGTTCTTC.